Listed here are 14 T cell receptor beta chains from one sample, sequenced in a study of control samples from healthy donors and cancer patients. Some clones are missing from TCRdb's copy, which holds only in-frame ones; the method was immunoSEQ multiplex PCR. This sample has approximately 70,000 clones, with 85% to 90% found just once. The specimen was PBMCs. All receptors derive from a man between 60 and 75 years old with lung cancer.

CDR3 sequence (DNA): TGTGCCACCAGCCCCGGGGGCGAAAACACCATATATTTT. Its translation is CATSPGGENTIYF. The V gene is TRBV15, the J gene TRBJ1-3, with D maybe TRBD1 (6 bases). Germline V gene lookup returns CDR1 LNHNV and CDR2 YYDKDF (reference sequence). The CDR3 extends over 13 amino acids. V dropped 5 bases and J dropped 6 bases, with 11 bases sitting between them.

The chain couples TRBV2 to TRBJ1-5; no firm D call. Germline CDR1 and CDR2: SNHLY and FYNNEI. This CDR3 has 13 residues. Trimming stripped 3 bases from V and 2 bases from J, with 5 bases between. CDR3 protein: CASSDQGNQPQHF. The CDR3 coding sequence is TGTGCCAGCAGTGATCAGGGCAATCAGCCCCAGCATTTT.

The gene calls are TRBV27 and TRBJ1-2; D possibly corresponds to TRBD1 (6 bases). The V and J ends lost 6 bases and 7 bases respectively, with 15 bases between them. CDR3 size: 13 residues. Germline CDR1 reads MNHEY; CDR2 reads SMNVEV (reference sequence). CDR3 region: CASRTTGSVGYTF. CDR3 nucleotide sequence: TGTGCCAGCAGGACTACAGGGAGCGTTGGCTACACCTTC.

The chain carries TRBV13 and TRBJ1-2; 7 nucleotides line up with TRBD1. From germline, CDR1 is PRHDT and CDR2 FYEKMQ (reference sequence). The CDR3 totals 14 residues. The V and J ends lost 4 bases and 4 bases, in that order; junction bases with no gene match: 6. The CDR3 loop reads CASSSNRGSYGYTF. In DNA, the CDR3 is TGTGCCAGCAGCTCGAACAGGGGAAGCTATGGCTACACCTTC.

V and J are TRBV3-1 (or the pseudogene TRBV3-2) and TRBJ2-7; D remains unclear. V was pared by 4 bases and J by 4 bases, with 11 bases between. Germline loops: CDR1 LGHDT, CDR2 YNNKEL (reference sequence). This CDR3 has 13 residues. The CDR3: CASSLRDGYEQYV. The CDR3 DNA follows: TGTGCCAGCAGCCTACGAGACGGGTACGAGCAGTACGTC.

V is TRBV10-3 and J is TRBJ1-3; no clear D. Trimming took off 2 bases at V and 7 bases at J, with 6 bases between the two ends. The CDR3 covers 12 residues. Per the germline V gene, CDR1 is ENHRY and CDR2 is SYGVKD. The CDR3 here is CAISERDNTIYF. CDR3 DNA sequence: TGTGCCATCAGTGAGAGGGATAACACCATATATTTT.

The V gene is TRBV6-5, the J gene TRBJ1-6, with a possible D match to TRBD1 (6 bases). Trimming took off 3 bases at V and 6 bases at J, with 9 bases between the two ends. This CDR3 has 14 residues. Looked up from germline, CDR1 is MNHEY and CDR2 is SVGAGI. The CDR3 is CASSYVRGNSPLHF. CDR3 nucleotide sequence: TGTGCCAGCAGTTATGTCAGGGGTAATTCACCCCTCCACTTT.

V gene TRBV2 combines with J gene TRBJ2-1, with TRBD2 identical over 9 bases. Germline CDR1 is SNHLY and CDR2 is FYNNEI. The CDR3 consists of 16 residues. J lost 0 bases, V lost 6 bases, and 6 bases had no gene match. CDR3: CASSDSGGSSYNEQFF. CDR3 DNA: TGTGCCAGCAGCGACAGCGGGGGGAGCTCCTACAATGAGCAGTTCTTC.

The chain joins TRBV7-2 to TRBJ2-1, with 8 bases that match TRBD1. The V gene's germline CDR1 is SGHTA and CDR2 FQGNSA. The CDR3 consists of 15 residues. The junction had 3 bases not matched to a gene; V was cut back by 2 bases and J by 3 bases. CDR3 DNA: TGTGCCAGCAGCTTACAGGGGGCGAGCTACAATGAGCAGTTCTTC. This translates into CASSLQGASYNEQFF. Full variable domain (remainder filled in from reference TRBV7-2 and TRBJ2-1): GAGVSQSPSNKVTEKGKDVELRCDPISGHTALYWYRQSLGQGLEFLIYFQGNSAPDKSGLPSDRFSAERTGGSVSTLTIQRTQQEDSAVYLCASSLQGASYNEQFFGPGTRLTVL.

The count of this clone is one. This chain links TRBV3-1 (or the pseudogene TRBV3-2) with TRBJ2-2, with 13 bases fitting TRBD2. Germline CDR1 reads LGHDT; CDR2 reads YNNKEL (reference sequence). Trimming removed 2 bases from V and 7 bases from J; junction bases left unmatched: 10. The CDR3 has 18 residues. CDR3 residues: CASSQNLGLAGAGGELFF. CDR3 DNA sequence: TGTGCCAGCAGCCAAAACCTAGGACTAGCGGGGGCCGGCGGGGAGCTGTTTTTT.

The chain carries TRBV6-5 and TRBJ2-3; 10 nucleotides line up with TRBD1. CDR1 is MNHEY, CDR2 SVGAGI, per germline. The CDR3 sequence is 15 residues long. V gave up 6 bases and J gave up 2 bases; unmatched junction bases: 5. The CDR3 reads CASSQGQGYTDTQYF. Written as DNA, the CDR3 is TGTGCCAGCAGCCAGGGACAGGGGTACACAGATACGCAGTATTTT.

J is TRBJ1-2 and V is TRBV5-1; D may be TRBD1 (5 bases). V shed 0 bases and J shed 6 bases, with 12 bases lying between them. The CDR3 loop spans 14 amino acids. CDR1 is SGHRS and CDR2 is YFSETQ in the germline V gene. DNA for the CDR3: TGCGCCAGCAGCTTGGAGTCAGGGAGAGATGGCTACACCTTC. This encodes CASSLESGRDGYTF.

The rearrangement links TRBV7-9 to TRBJ1-2; D ambiguous. Germline V gene sequence: CDR1 SEHNR, CDR2 FQNEAQ (reference sequence). Trimming took off 6 bases at V and 7 bases at J, with 15 bases between the two ends. The CDR3 length is 13 residues. CDR3 in amino acids: CASSSTGGAGYTF. CDR3 nucleotides: TGTGCCAGCAGTTCTACCGGCGGAGCTGGCTACACCTTC.

V gene TRBV24-1 combines with J gene TRBJ2-3; 10 bases match TRBD2. The junction had 5 bases not matched to a gene; V was cut back by 12 bases and J by 3 bases. This CDR3 has 13 residues. Germline V gene data show CDR1 as KGHDR and CDR2 as SFDVKD. The CDR3 protein is CAVSGGATDTQYF. Here the CDR3 DNA reads TGTGCCGTCAGCGGGGGGGCAACAGATACGCAGTATTTT.